This record concerns one T cell receptor beta chain sequence. This sample stems from a study of CD8+CD57+ T cells in acquired aplastic anemia. Profiling that covered TCR beta VDJ and CDR3 relied on genomic DNA as its template. In TCRdb, the reads were re-called with MiXCR into one record per CDR3 protein. The sample contains 86,000 or so distinct CDR3 sequences, under 50% of which appear only once. V lost 10 bases to trimming and J lost 7 bases, with 20 bases between them. Looked up from germline, CDR1 is ENHRY and CDR2 is SYGVKD. There are 13 residues in the CDR3. The sequenced sample consisted of sorted CD4+, CD8+, or CD8+CD57+ T cells (not recorded which) from PBMCs. The rearrangement uses TRBV10-3 and TRBJ2-7; maybe TRBD2 (6 bases). The TCR sequence derives from a human donor in good health, serving as a control. CDR3 loop: CATLRRDGEEQYF. In nucleotides, the CDR3 is TGTGCCACCCTGAGGCGGGATGGGGAAGAGCAGTACTTC.